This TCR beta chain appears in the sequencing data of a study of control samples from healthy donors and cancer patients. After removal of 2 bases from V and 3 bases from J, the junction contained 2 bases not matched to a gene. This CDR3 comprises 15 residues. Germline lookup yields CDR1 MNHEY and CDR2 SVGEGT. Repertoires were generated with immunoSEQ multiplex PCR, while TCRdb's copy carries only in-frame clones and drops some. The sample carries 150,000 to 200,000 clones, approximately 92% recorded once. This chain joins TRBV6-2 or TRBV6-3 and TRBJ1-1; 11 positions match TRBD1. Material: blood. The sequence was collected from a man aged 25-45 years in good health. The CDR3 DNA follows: TGTGCCAGCAGTTACGGGACAGGGGGGTACACTGAAGCTTTCTTT. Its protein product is CASSYGTGGYTEAFF.